A selection of T cell receptor beta chains follows, all from one sample in a study of blood T cell repertoires in COVID-19. The assay was immunoSEQ multiplex PCR, and TCRdb's table has in-frame clones only and misses some. The sample has roughly 170,000 clones; roughly 81% are singletons. The specimen was peripheral blood. The source of these receptors is a woman in her 50s with COVID-19, enrolled during active disease. Each CDR3 is given with its conserved first and last residue. Each record gives: D gene, clone size, V gene, CDR3 protein. The D gene is left open where the match is weak. Part of the rows lack a size; the others show once, few, many or a class for expanded clones.

D: TRBD2; size: once; V: TRBV7-2; CDR3: CASSLAKWVAGVETQYF
D: NA; size: NA; V: TRBV6-5; CDR3: CASSYDFESQPQHF
D: NA; size: NA; V: TRBV4-1; CDR3: CASSSPGVSNEQFF
D: NA; size: few; V: TRBV2; CDR3: CASSEARRSTDTQYF
D: NA; size: NA; V: TRBV7-2; CDR3: CASSLDGDTGELFF
D: NA; size: NA; V: TRBV21-1; CDR3: CASSRPSGVGYEQYF
D: TRBD1; size: once; V: TRBV12-3/TRBV12-4; CDR3: CASSLGQGDGYTF
D: TRBD2; size: NA; V: TRBV19; CDR3: CASSFGVAGGETQYF
D: NA; size: few; V: TRBV2; CDR3: CASSGYNGDTQYF
D: TRBD2; size: once; V: TRBV4-3; CDR3: CASSQDGTKTGELFF
D: TRBD2; size: NA; V: TRBV10-3; CDR3: CAISEFGGGARDTQYF
D: TRBD1; size: NA; V: TRBV10-3; CDR3: CAISGQGVGQPQHF
D: NA; size: NA; V: TRBV19; CDR3: CASSFGVVKNIQYF
D: NA; size: NA; V: TRBV5-1; CDR3: CASSLVLGHNEQFF
D: NA; size: NA; V: TRBV7-8; CDR3: CASSLLPRIDTQYF
D: NA; size: NA; V: TRBV25-1; CDR3: CASSVPPRVSTF
D: TRBD1; size: NA; V: TRBV11-1; CDR3: CASSPGDRATEAFF
D: TRBD1; size: NA; V: TRBV5-4; CDR3: CASSLAGGRGDTQYF
D: TRBD2; size: few; V: TRBV6-5; CDR3: CATDSGGAYEQYF
D: TRBD1; size: NA; V: TRBV28; CDR3: CASSGLSGGSEKLFF
D: NA; size: NA; V: TRBV11-2; CDR3: CASSLEPRGAYEQYF